The clone carrying this T cell receptor beta chain was counted once. Profiled with immunoSEQ multiplex PCR; TCRdb holds only in-frame clones, not every one. Here the sample spans tens of thousands of clones, over 95% being singletons. CDR1 is SGHRS and CDR2 is YFSETQ in the germline V gene. J gave up 7 bases and V 3 bases, and 7 bases lay outside the gene matches. The CDR3 has 13 residues. This specimen belongs to a study of technical replicates of blood from a few donors. The sequenced sample was T cells isolated from PBMCs. This chain joins TRBV5-1 and TRBJ2-7; 7 bases are a match to TRBD1. The receptor was derived from a human donor in good health. The DNA of the CDR3 is TGCGCCAGCAGCTCAAGGGGACAGAGGGAGCAGTACTTC. Translation gives CASSSRGQREQYF.